Presented here are 2 T cell receptor beta chains from one specimen sequenced in a study of blood T cell repertoires in COVID-19. Profiled with immunoSEQ multiplex PCR; TCRdb holds only in-frame clones, not every one. The repertoire has under 300,000 clones, around 83% of them found once; the top ten carry 5.7%. Sequenced: peripheral blood. Every receptor here comes from a man older than 75 with acute or convalescent COVID-19.

The chain uses TRBV4-2 and TRBJ2-7; D is perhaps TRBD2 (6 bases). The V end was cut by 0 bases, the J end by 4 bases, with 13 bases between. This CDR3 has 15 residues. CDR1 is LGHNA, CDR2 YNFKEQ, per germline. DNA of the CDR3: TGTGCCAGCAGCCAAGACTCTGGCGGGGTATACGAGCAGTACTTC. Amino acids: CASSQDSGGVYEQYF.

This chain uses TRBV7-2 with TRBJ2-3, with TRBD2 as a possible D gene (6 bases). The CDR3 is 16 amino acids. Trimming shortened V by 4 bases and J by 0 bases, and 14 bases separated the two germline ends. Germline CDR1 SGHTA, CDR2 FQGNSA. The DNA for the CDR3 is TGTGCCAGCAGCTCGACCGGGACTGTTAGCACAGATACGCAGTATTTT. Protein sequence: CASSSTGTVSTDTQYF. The variable domain in full, completed from reference TRBV7-2 and TRBJ2-3, reads GAGVSQSPSNKVTEKGKDVELRCDPISGHTALYWYRQSLGQGLEFLIYFQGNSAPDKSGLPSDRFSAERTGGSVSTLTIQRTQQEDSAVYLCASSSTGTVSTDTQYFGPGTRLTVL.